This TCR beta chain stems from a study of cytomegalovirus exposure and HLA in healthy donors. Findings and limits, study-wide: Presence/absence analyses supposed approximately even sequencing depth among donors.

Germline V gene data show CDR1 as ENHRY and CDR2 as SYGVKD. Unmatched junction bases numbered 7, after V lost 3 bases and J lost 2 bases. This CDR3 comprises 15 residues. Healthy bone marrow donors made up the donor group. In nominal health when sampled, donors likely had unrecorded immune exposures nonetheless. On this clone itself: As yet, its antigen is unknown.

Use of 60 Vbeta and 13 Jbeta primers characterized the PCR. Generated by immunoSEQ multiplex PCR, the TCRdb table keeps only in-frame clones and is missing some. The data show about 160,000 clones, about 80% seen once. Sequencing input: PBMCs. The chain is built from TRBV10-3 and TRBJ2-7; TRBD1 matches at 7 bases. The clonotype was recovered from a girl aged 5-17 years in good health and CMV-seropositive. CDR3 nucleotide sequence: TGTGCCATCAGTGAATCGACAGGGTATACCTACGAGCAGTACTTC. Translating it yields CAISESTGYTYEQYF.